What follows describes a single T cell receptor beta chain. Its antigen is still unknown. The sample comes from a study of CD8+CD57+ T cells in acquired aplastic anemia. For the study at large: When averaged, DNA from sorted CD4+ and CD8+ cells came to around 3.1 ug.

Genomic DNA, serving as template, underwent TCR beta VDJ and CDR3 profiling. TCRdb reprocessed the reads via MiXCR and lists one record per CDR3 protein. The sample lists roughly 420,000 distinct CDR3 sequences; about 70% were seen once. General study findings and limits: Significance was not reached for CD8+ Simpson's diversity between patients and controls. A set of about 30 CD8+ CDR3 sequences was shared between patients and controls, and these sequences appeared highly expressed in patients.

V lost 1 base to trimming and J lost 2 bases, with 12 bases between them. Germline CDR1 is LGHNA and CDR2 is YSLEER. The CDR3 length is 15 residues. The V and J genes are TRBV4-3 and TRBJ2-7, with TRBD2 as a possible D gene (6 bases). The clonotype originates from a human donor in good health, serving as a control. The specimen sequenced was sorted CD4+, CD8+, or CD8+CD57+ T cells (not recorded which) from PBMCs. CDR3 bases: TGCGCCAGCAGCCAAGGTTACGGGGGTACCTACGAGCAGTACTTC. Its protein is CASSQGYGGTYEQYF.